This record looks at one TCR beta chain sequence and its context. Its antigen is as yet unknown. Both about-4-week and about-12-week second-dose recipients were combined. The sample originates from a study of T cell responses to AZD1222 COVID-19 vaccine. Repertoires were generated with immunoSEQ multiplex PCR, while TCRdb's copy carries only in-frame clones and drops some. The sample contains tens of thousands of clones, around 86% of which appear only once. Study-level points and caveats: Along spike, vaccine-associated CD4 TCRs were found throughout, with dominance at 160-218 and 743-854. After the peak T cell response, and only then, were repertoires sampled. Breadth and depth of Spike-specific TCRs rose after two AZD1222 doses.

V lost 2 bases and J 6 bases, leaving 19 bases between the germline ends. This CDR3 comprises 15 residues. Per germline, CDR1 GTSNPN and CDR2 SVGIG (reference sequence). This TCR came from an adult who received the AZD1222 COVID-19 vaccine. V and J are TRBV30 and TRBJ1-1; D is possibly TRBD1 (5 bases). Sequences were derived from peripheral blood, sampled 28 days after the second AZD1222 dose. The CDR3 coding sequence is TGTGCCTGGAGTCCTGGGACCGGGGGTCGCGCTGAAGCTTTCTTT. Encoded protein: CAWSPGTGGRAEAFF.